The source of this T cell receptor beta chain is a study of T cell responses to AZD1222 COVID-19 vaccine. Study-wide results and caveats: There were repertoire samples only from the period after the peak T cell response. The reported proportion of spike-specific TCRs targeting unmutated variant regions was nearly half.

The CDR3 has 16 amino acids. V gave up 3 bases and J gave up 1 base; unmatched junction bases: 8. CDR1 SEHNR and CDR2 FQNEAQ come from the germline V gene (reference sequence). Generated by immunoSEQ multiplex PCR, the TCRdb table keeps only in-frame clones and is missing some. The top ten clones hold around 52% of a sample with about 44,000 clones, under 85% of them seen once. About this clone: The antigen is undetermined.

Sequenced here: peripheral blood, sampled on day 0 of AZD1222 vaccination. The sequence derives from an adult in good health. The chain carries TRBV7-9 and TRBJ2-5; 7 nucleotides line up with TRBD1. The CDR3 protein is CASSLGVGQAQETQYF. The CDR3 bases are TGTGCCAGCAGCTTGGGCGTCGGACAGGCCCAAGAGACCCAGTACTTC.